The 19 T cell receptor beta chains below come from one sample, sequenced in a study of blood T cell repertoires in COVID-19. Clones were read by immunoSEQ multiplex PCR, and TCRdb kept only the in-frame ones, dropping some. The sample records 350,000 to 450,000 clones, roughly 90% being singletons. Sequencing input: peripheral blood. These receptors came from a woman in her thirties or forties with COVID-19, enrolled during active disease.

The J gene is TRBJ1-2, the V gene TRBV7-9; no clear D gene. CDR1 and CDR2 from the germline V gene are SEHNR and FQNEAQ (reference sequence). CDR3 size: 14 residues. Trimming removed 1 base at V and 6 bases at J, with 12 bases between. CDR3 sequence: CASSLGEFEDGYTF. The CDR3 nucleotides are TGTGCCAGCAGCTTAGGGGAGTTTGAGGATGGCTACACCTTC.

The chain joins TRBV28 to TRBJ2-7; TRBD1 matches at 8 bases. Unmatched junction bases numbered 11, after V lost 5 bases and J lost 2 bases. Germline V gene data show CDR1 as MDHEN and CDR2 as SYDVKM. The CDR3 has 16 amino acids. CDR3 protein: CASSPIQGELAYEQYF. As DNA, the CDR3 is TGTGCCAGCAGTCCCATACAGGGGGAATTGGCCTACGAGCAGTACTTC.

This clone occurred once. V gene TRBV18 combines with J gene TRBJ1-1; D not certain. Trimming removed 1 base from V and 1 base from J, with 7 bases in between. CDR1 and CDR2 from the germline V gene are KGHSH and LQKENI. This CDR3 spans 14 amino acids. The CDR3 bases are TGTGCCAGCTCACCACAACAGACGAACACTGAAGCTTTCTTT. It translates to CASSPQQTNTEAFF.

This clone was recorded once. This chain uses TRBV6-4 with TRBJ1-2; 8 nucleotides line up with TRBD1. V shed 5 bases and J 7 bases; nucleotides not matched to a gene: 21. This CDR3 is 18 amino acids long. The V gene's germline CDR1 is MRHNA and CDR2 SNTAGT. This CDR3 reads CASSHQGAHRPGLPGYTF. CDR3 nucleotide sequence: TGTGCCAGCAGTCACCAGGGGGCGCATAGGCCCGGGCTTCCTGGCTACACCTTC.

The CDR3 DNA follows: TGTGCCAGCAGCTCTACGACTACTGGCTACACCTTC. As protein: CASSSTTTGYTF. The V call is TRBV7-8, the J call TRBJ1-2; D unclear. The CDR3 extends over 12 amino acids. V lost 4 bases to trimming and J lost 7 bases, with 10 bases between them. Germline CDR1 SGHVS, CDR2 FQNEAQ.

This rearrangement joins TRBV11-1 to TRBJ2-7; 7 bases match TRBD2. Germline CDR1 and CDR2: SGHAT and FQDESV (reference sequence). The CDR3 has 15 residues. V was pared by 1 base and J by 4 bases, with 7 bases of the junction left unmatched. The CDR3 spells CASSLGAGATYEQYF. The CDR3 DNA is TGTGCCAGCAGCTTAGGGGCGGGAGCTACTTACGAGCAGTACTTC.

V and J are TRBV20-1 and TRBJ2-7, with 8 bases that match TRBD1. Germline V lookup: CDR1 DFQATT, CDR2 SNEGSKA (reference sequence). J gave up 4 bases and V 3 bases, and 5 bases lay outside the gene matches. This CDR3 comprises 13 residues. CDR3 loop: CSASNRGWYEQYF. The CDR3 nucleotides read TGCAGTGCTAGTAACAGGGGGTGGTACGAGCAGTACTTC.

V and J are TRBV28 and TRBJ1-5; 7 bases align to TRBD1. Germline CDR1 reads MDHEN; CDR2 reads SYDVKM. The junction had 0 bases not matched to a gene; V was cut back by 2 bases and J by 2 bases. This CDR3 comprises 14 residues. The CDR3 region has the DNA TGTGCCAGCAGTTTAGGGACAGGCAATCAGCCCCAGCATTTT. Protein product: CASSLGTGNQPQHF.

V and J are TRBV6-5 and TRBJ1-5; the match to TRBD1 covers 9 bases. The trim removed 6 bases at V and 5 bases at J, leaving 8 bases unmatched. Germline lookup yields CDR1 MNHEY and CDR2 SVGAGI. This CDR3 has 15 residues. CDR3 coding DNA: TGTGCCAGCAGGCCAACAGGGGGCGGGTATCAGCCCCAGCATTTT. This sequence encodes CASRPTGGGYQPQHF.

This chain links TRBV28 with TRBJ2-7; D perhaps matches TRBD1 (8 bases). V gave up 4 bases and J gave up 4 bases, with 20 bases separating them. Germline V gene lookup returns CDR1 MDHEN and CDR2 SYDVKM. CDR3 length: 16 residues. The CDR3 nucleotides are TGTGCCAGCAGTTCCTGGACAGGGAGGGGTTCTTACGAGCAGTACTTC. Protein product: CASSSWTGRGSYEQYF.

CDR3 protein: CAISDPTFTTGPSIYEQYF. The CDR3 DNA is TGTGCCATCAGTGATCCGACCTTTACGACGGGTCCTTCTATTTACGAGCAGTACTTC. This chain uses TRBV10-3 with TRBJ2-7; D is ambiguous. The germline V gene encodes CDR1 ENHRY and CDR2 SYGVKD. The length of the CDR3 is 19 residues. Trimming removed 3 bases at V and 4 bases at J, with 28 bases between.

The chain couples TRBV27 to TRBJ1-2; 9 bases agree with TRBD1. The germline CDR1 and CDR2 sequences are MNHEY and SMNVEV (reference sequence). V trimming: 2 bases; J trimming: 8 bases; junction bases outside the gene matches: 6. The CDR3 loop spans 14 amino acids. DNA of the CDR3: TGTGCCAGCAGTTTAAGGTTTACAGGGGGCGGCTACACCTTC. Residues: CASSLRFTGGGYTF.

V is TRBV6-6 and J is TRBJ1-1; TRBD1 matches 11 bases. Germline CDR1 reads MNHNY; CDR2 reads SVGAGI (reference sequence). Losses at the gene ends were 4 bases for V and 4 bases for J; bases not matched to a gene: 8. The length of the CDR3 is 16 residues. The CDR3 DNA reads TGTGCCAGCAGTTTGGGACAGGGGGGTTTGGGCACTGAAGCTTTCTTT. Its translation is CASSLGQGGLGTEAFF.

The chain links TRBV27 to TRBJ1-5; 8 bases agree with TRBD1. The germline CDR1 and CDR2 sequences are MNHEY and SMNVEV (reference sequence). This CDR3 has 16 residues. Trimming took 5 bases from V and 5 from J; bases not matched to a gene: 11. In DNA form, the CDR3 reads TGTGCCAGCAGTACTGGGACAGGTTTAGCGGATCAGCCCCAGCATTTT. It yields the protein CASSTGTGLADQPQHF.

The chain links TRBV27 to TRBJ1-5; no clear D. In germline, CDR1 is MNHEY, CDR2 SMNVEV (reference sequence). The CDR3 extends over 14 amino acids. Between the trimmed V and J ends, which lost 5 bases and 2 bases, there was a span of 10 bases. The CDR3 region has the DNA TGTGCCAGCAGTCCTTTGCAGGGCAATCAGCCCCAGCATTTT. This sequence encodes CASSPLQGNQPQHF.

This chain joins TRBV27 and TRBJ2-7; TRBD1 might be the D (6 bases). This CDR3 contains 14 residues. Between the trimmed V and J ends, which lost 4 bases and 3 bases, there was a span of 13 bases. Germline loops: CDR1 MNHEY, CDR2 SMNVEV (reference sequence). This CDR3 reads CASSSRQAGYEQYF. Written as DNA, the CDR3 is TGTGCCAGCAGTTCCCGACAGGCCGGCTACGAGCAGTACTTC.

This chain links TRBV5-5 with TRBJ1-4, with a weak D call TRBD1 (6 bases). CDR3 length equals 15 residues. Germline-derived CDR1 and CDR2 are SGHKS and YYEKEE (reference sequence). Trimming cost V 5 bases and J 0 bases, with 11 bases left between them. The CDR3 loop is CASRNRVATNEKLFF. The CDR3 nucleotides are TGTGCCAGCAGGAACAGGGTTGCAACTAATGAAAAACTGTTTTTT. Filled out from reference TRBV5-5 and TRBJ1-4, the complete variable domain reads DAGVTQSPTHLIKTRGQQVTLRCSPISGHKSVSWYQQVLGQGPQFIFQYYEKEERGRGNFPDRFSARQFPNYSSELNVNALLLGDSALYLCASRNRVATNEKLFFGSGTQLSVL.

J is TRBJ1-2 and V is TRBV5-5; maybe TRBD1 (5 bases). CDR3 length: 14 amino acids. Germline CDR1 is SGHKS and CDR2 is YYEKEE (reference sequence). V shed 4 bases and J shed 4 bases, with 14 bases lying between them. CDR3 in DNA: TGTGCCAGCAGCGACGGGACTAGGGTCTATGGCTACACCTTC. This sequence encodes CASSDGTRVYGYTF.

J is TRBJ1-5 and V is TRBV5-6; D call uncertain. V was trimmed by 0 bases and J by 5 bases, leaving 9 bases between them. Germline V gives CDR1 SGHDT, CDR2 YYEEEE. The CDR3 is 14 residues long. The CDR3 protein is CASSLGRSDQPQHF. In DNA form, the CDR3 reads TGTGCCAGCAGCTTGGGCAGGTCGGATCAGCCCCAGCATTTT.